Included here is one TCR beta chain sequence, with context. This entry comes from a study of blood T cell repertoires in COVID-19. Background on the study: PBMCs, B-cell-depleted T cells, or T cells provided the cDNA or gDNA that made up the material.

Germline CDR1 reads MGHRA; CDR2 reads YSYEKL. The CDR3 runs 18 residues. V shed 5 bases, J shed 3 bases, and the junction held 14 bases outside the gene matches. The authors' processing: For nucleated cells, counts were estimated from reference gene primer amplification. The protocol was immunoSEQ multiplex PCR, while the TCRdb copy is restricted to in-frame clones and leaves out a portion. V, J and clone size were drawn from that table, and D and trimming were deduced from the DNA. Of about 230,000 clones listed, 88% are singletons. This sequence originates from a woman aged 55-69 years with acute or convalescent COVID-19. What was sequenced was peripheral blood. The chain is built from TRBV4-1 and TRBJ2-1; 9 bases match TRBD1. CDR3 nucleotide sequence: TGCGCCAGCAGCAAATGGACAGGGGCACTTAATAACTACAATGAGCAGTTCTTC. This sequence encodes CASSKWTGALNNYNEQFF.